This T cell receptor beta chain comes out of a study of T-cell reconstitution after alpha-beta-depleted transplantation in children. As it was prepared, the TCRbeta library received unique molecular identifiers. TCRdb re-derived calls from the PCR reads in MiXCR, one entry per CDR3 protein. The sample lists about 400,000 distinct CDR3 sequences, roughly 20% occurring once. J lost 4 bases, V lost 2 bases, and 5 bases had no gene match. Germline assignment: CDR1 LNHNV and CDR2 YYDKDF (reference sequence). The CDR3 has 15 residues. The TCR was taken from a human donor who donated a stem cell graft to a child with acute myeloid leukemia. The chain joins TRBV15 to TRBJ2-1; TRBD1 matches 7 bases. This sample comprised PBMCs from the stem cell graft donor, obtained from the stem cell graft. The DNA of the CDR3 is TGTGCCACCAGCAGATCTTTGACAGGGTACAATGAGCAGTTCTTC. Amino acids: CATSRSLTGYNEQFF.